The clone carrying this T cell receptor beta chain was seen ten or more times. Trimming shortened V by 5 bases and J by 5 bases, and 24 bases separated the two germline ends. The CDR3 runs to 17 residues. CDR1 is SGHAT, CDR2 FQNNGV, per germline. The data derive from a study of T-cell reconstitution after alpha-beta-depleted transplantation in children. It was with unique molecular identifiers that the TCRbeta library was prepared. Each CDR3 protein is one row after TCRdb ran MiXCR on the PCR reads. This table holds about 200,000 distinct CDR3 sequences, roughly 9.1% found once. Sequenced here: PBMCs, mostly from graft donor cells, sampled 360 days after TCRalphabeta/CD19-depleted stem cell transplant. The receptor was isolated from a male patient aged 2-15 years who had a stem cell transplant for acute myeloid leukemia, so the T cells may come from the graft donor. The chain joins TRBV11-2 to TRBJ2-5; no clear D gene. The CDR3 reads CASSPTETLIRLETQYF. The CDR3 coding sequence is TGTGCCAGCAGCCCTACTGAGACTTTAATCCGCCTGGAGACCCAGTACTTC.